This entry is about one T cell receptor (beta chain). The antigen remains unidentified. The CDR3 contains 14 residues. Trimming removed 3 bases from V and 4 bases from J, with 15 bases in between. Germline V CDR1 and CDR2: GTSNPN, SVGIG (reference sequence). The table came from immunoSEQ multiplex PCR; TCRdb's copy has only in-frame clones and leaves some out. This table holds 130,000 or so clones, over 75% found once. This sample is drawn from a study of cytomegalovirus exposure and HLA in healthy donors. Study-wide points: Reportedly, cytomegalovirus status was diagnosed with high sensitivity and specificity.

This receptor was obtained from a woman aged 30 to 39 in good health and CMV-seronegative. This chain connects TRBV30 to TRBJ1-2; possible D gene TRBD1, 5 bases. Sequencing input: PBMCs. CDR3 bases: TGTGCCTGGAGCCCCGGGAGCGGGACCTATGGCTACACCTTC. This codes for CAWSPGSGTYGYTF.